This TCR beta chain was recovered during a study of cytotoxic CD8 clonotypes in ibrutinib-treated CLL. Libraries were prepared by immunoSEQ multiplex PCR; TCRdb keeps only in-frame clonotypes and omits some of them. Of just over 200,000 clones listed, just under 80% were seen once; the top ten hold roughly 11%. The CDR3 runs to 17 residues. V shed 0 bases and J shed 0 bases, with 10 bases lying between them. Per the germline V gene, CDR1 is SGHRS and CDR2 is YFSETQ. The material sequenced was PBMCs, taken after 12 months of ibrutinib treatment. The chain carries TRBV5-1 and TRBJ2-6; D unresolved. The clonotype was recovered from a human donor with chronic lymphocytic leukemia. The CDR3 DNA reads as TGCGCCAGCAGCTTGGAATACACCGGCTCTGGGGCCAACGTCCTGACTTTC. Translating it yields CASSLEYTGSGANVLTF.